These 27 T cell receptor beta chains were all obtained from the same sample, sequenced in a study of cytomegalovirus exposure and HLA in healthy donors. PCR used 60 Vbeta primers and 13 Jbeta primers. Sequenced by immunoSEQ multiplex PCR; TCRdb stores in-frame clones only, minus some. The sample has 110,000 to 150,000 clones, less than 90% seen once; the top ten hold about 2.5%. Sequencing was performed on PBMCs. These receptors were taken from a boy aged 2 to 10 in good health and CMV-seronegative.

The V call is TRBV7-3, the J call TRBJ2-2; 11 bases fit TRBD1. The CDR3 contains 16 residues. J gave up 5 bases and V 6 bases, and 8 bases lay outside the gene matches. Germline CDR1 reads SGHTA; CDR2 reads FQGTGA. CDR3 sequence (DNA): TGTGCCAGCAGTTTGCGGGACAGGGGGTATACCGGGGAGCTGTTTTTT. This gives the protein CASSLRDRGYTGELFF.

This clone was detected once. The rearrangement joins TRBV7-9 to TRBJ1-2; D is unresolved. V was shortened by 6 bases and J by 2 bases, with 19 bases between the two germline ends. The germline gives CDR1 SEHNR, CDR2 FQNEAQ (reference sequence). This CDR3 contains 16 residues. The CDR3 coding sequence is TGTGCCAGCAGTCTTTATCGGGTCCGGAGGAACTATGGCTACACCTTC. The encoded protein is CASSLYRVRRNYGYTF.

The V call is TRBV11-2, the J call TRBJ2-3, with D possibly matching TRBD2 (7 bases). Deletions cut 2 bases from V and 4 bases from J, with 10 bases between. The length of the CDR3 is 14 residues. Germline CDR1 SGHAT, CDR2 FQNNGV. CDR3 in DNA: TGTGCCAGCAGCTTATGGGGGGGCGCAGATACGCAGTATTTT. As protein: CASSLWGGADTQYF.

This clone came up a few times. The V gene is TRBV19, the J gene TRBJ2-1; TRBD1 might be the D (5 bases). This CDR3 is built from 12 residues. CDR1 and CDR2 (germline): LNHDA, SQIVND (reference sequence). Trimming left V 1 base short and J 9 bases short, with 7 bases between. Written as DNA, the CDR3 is TGTGCCAGTAGTATAGCTAGGGGTGAGCAGTTCTTC. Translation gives CASSIARGEQFF.

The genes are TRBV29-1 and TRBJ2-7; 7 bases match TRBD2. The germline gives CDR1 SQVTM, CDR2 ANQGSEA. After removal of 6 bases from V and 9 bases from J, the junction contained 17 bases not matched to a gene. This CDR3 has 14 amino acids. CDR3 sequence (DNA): TGCAGCGTGGCACCTAGCGGACGACGGGGAGGGCAGTACTTC. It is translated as CSVAPSGRRGGQYF.

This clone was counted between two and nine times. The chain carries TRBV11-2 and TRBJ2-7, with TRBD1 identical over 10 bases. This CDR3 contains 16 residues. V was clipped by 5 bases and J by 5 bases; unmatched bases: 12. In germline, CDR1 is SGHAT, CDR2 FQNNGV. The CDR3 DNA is TGTGCCAGCAGCCAGAGGGGGACAGGGGAGAACGACGAGCAGTACTTC. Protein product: CASSQRGTGENDEQYF. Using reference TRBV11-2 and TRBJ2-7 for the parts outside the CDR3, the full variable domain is EAGVAQSPRYKIIEKRQSVAFWCNPISGHATLYWYQQILGQGPKLLIQFQNNGVVDDSQLPKDRFSAERLKGVDSTLKIQPAKLEDSAVYLCASSQRGTGENDEQYFGPGTRLTVT.

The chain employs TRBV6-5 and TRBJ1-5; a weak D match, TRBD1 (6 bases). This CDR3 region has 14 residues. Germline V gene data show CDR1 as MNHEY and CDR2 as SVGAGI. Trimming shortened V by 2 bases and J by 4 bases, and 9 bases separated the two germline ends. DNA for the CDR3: TGTGCCAGCAGTTACCGAGGGGGTAATCAGCCCCAGCATTTT. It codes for CASSYRGGNQPQHF.

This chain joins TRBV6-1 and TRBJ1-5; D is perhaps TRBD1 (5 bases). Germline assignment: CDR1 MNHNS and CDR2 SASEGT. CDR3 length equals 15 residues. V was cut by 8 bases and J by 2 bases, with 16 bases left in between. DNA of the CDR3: TGTGCCAGCGGGGGGATAGGGACGGGCAATCAGCCCCAGCATTTT. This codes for CASGGIGTGNQPQHF.

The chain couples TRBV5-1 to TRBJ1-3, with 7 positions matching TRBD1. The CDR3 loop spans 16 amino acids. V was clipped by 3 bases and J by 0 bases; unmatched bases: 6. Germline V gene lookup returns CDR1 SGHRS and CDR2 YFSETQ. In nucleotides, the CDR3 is TGCGCCAGCAGCTCCTATACAGGGGACTCTGGAAACACCATATATTTT. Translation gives CASSSYTGDSGNTIYF.

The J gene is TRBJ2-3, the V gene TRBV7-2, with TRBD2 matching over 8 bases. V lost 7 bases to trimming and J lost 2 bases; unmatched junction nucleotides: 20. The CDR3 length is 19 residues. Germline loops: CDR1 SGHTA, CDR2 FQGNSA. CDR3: CASTNRGGLQSRNTDTQYF. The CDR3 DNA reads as TGTGCCAGCACCAACCGGGGGGGCCTCCAATCCAGGAACACAGATACGCAGTATTTT.

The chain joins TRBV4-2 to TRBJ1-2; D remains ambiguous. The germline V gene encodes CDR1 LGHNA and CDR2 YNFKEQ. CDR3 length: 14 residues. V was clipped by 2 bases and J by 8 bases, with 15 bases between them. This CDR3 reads CASSQSSRGYGYTF. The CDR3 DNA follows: TGTGCCAGCAGCCAATCCTCCCGAGGGTACGGCTACACCTTC.

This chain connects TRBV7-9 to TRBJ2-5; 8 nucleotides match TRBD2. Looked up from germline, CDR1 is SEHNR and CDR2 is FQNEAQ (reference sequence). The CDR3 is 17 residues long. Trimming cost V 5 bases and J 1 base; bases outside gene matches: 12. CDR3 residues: CASSVHISGTFQETQYF. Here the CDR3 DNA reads TGTGCCAGCAGCGTACACATTAGCGGGACCTTCCAAGAGACCCAGTACTTC. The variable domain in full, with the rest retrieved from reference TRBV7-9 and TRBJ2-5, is DTGVSQNPRHKITKRGQNVTFRCDPISEHNRLYWYRQTLGQGPEFLTYFQNEAQLEKSRLLSDRFSAERPKGSFSTLEIQRTEQGDSAMYLCASSVHISGTFQETQYFGPGTRLLVL.

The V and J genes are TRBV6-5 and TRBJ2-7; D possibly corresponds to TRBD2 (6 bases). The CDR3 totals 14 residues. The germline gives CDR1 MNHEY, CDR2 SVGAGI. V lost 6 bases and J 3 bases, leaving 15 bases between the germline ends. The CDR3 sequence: CASRGLEWNYEQYF. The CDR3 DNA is TGTGCCAGCAGGGGACTCGAGTGGAACTACGAGCAGTACTTC.

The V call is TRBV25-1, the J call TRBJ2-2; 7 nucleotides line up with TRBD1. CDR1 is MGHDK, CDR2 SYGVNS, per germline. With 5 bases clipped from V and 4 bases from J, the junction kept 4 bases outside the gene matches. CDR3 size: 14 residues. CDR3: CASSYAGGTGELFF. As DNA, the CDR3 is TGTGCCAGCAGTTACGCAGGGGGCACCGGGGAGCTGTTTTTT.

CDR3 sequence: CASSLCRGGGNQPQHF. CDR3 bases: TGTGCCAGCAGCTTGTGCAGGGGTGGCGGCAATCAGCCCCAGCATTTT. The genes are TRBV5-8 and TRBJ1-5, with D perhaps TRBD1 (6 bases). The CDR3 is 16 amino acids. V was pared by 1 base and J by 2 bases, with 13 bases between. The germline V gene has CDR1 SGHTS and CDR2 YDEGEE.

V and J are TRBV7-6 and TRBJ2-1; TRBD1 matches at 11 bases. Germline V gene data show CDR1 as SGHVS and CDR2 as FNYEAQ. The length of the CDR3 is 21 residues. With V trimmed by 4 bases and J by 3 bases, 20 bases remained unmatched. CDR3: CASSYLKDRGRGSLHYNEQFF. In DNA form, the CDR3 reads TGTGCCAGCAGCTATTTAAAGGACAGGGGGCGAGGGTCACTACACTACAATGAGCAGTTCTTC.

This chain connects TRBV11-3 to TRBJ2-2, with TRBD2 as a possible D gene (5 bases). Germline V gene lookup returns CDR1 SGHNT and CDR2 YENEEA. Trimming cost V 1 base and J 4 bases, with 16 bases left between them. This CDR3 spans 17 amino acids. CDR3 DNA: TGTGCCAGCAGCTTAGCGCGGGCAGGACTTGTCACCGGGGAGCTGTTTTTT. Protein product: CASSLARAGLVTGELFF.

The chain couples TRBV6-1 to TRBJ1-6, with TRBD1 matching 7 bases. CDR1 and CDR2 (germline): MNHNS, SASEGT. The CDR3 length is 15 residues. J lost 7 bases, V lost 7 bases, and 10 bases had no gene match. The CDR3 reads CASILIGTANSPLHF. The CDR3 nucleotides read TGTGCCAGCATATTGATAGGGACAGCGAATTCACCCCTCCACTTT.

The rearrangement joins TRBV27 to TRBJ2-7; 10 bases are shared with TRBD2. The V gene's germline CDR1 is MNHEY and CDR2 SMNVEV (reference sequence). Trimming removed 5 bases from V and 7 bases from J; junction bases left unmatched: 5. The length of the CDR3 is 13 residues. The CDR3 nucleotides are TGTGCCAGCAGTCGACTAGCGGGCGGGGAGCAGTACTTC. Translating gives CASSRLAGGEQYF.

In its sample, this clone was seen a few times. The CDR3 region is CASSSIAGQETQYF. The DNA of the CDR3 is TGTGCCAGCAGCTCGATAGCGGGACAAGAGACCCAGTACTTC. The chain couples TRBV14 to TRBJ2-5, with TRBD2 identical over 8 bases. The junction had 4 bases not matched to a gene; V was cut back by 5 bases and J by 2 bases. Germline loops: CDR1 SGHDN, CDR2 FVKESK. The CDR3 consists of 14 residues.

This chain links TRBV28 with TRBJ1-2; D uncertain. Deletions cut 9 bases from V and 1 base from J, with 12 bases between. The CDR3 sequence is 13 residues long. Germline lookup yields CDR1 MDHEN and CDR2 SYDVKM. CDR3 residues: CASNKAGNYGYTF. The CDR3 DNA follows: TGTGCCAGTAATAAGGCGGGTAACTATGGCTACACCTTC.

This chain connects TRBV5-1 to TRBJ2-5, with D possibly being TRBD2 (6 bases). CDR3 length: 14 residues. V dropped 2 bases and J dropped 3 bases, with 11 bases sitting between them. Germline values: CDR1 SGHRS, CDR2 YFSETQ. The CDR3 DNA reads TGCGCCAGCAGCTTCCGGGACTTCGAAGAGACCCAGTACTTC. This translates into CASSFRDFEETQYF.

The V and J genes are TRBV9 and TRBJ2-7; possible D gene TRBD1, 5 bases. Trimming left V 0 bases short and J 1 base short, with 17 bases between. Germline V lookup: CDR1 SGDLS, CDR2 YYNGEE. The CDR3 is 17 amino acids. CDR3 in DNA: TGTGCCAGCAGCGTAGCGGTCAGGGCAGATGTATCCTACGAGCAGTACTTC. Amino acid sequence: CASSVAVRADVSYEQYF.

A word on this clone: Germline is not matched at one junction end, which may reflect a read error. The CDR3, as DNA: TGTGCCAGCAGGCTGCCGGTGGGCAGGGGCTACACCTTC. This encodes CASRLPVGRGYTF. The chain joins TRBV5-1 to TRBJ1-2; D gene ambiguous. This CDR3 is built from 13 residues. The germline V gene encodes CDR1 SGHRS and CDR2 YFSETQ.

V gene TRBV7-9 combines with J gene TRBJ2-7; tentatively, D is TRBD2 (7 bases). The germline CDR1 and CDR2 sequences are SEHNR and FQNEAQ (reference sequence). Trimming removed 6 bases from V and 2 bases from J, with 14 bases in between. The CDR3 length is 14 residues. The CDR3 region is CASRSRGAAYEQYF. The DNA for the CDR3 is TGTGCCAGCAGAAGCCGGGGGGCGGCCTACGAGCAGTACTTC.

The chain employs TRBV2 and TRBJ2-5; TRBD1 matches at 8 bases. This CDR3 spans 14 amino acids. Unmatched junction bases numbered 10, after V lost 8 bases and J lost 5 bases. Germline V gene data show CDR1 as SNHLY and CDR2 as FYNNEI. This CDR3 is CASDTGGRWETQYF. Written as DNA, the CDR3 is TGTGCCAGCGATACAGGGGGTAGGTGGGAGACCCAGTACTTC.

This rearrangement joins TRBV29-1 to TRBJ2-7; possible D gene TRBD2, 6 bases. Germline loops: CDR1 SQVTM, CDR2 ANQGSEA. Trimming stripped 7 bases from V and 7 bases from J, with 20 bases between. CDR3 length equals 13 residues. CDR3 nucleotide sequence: TGCAGCGCCCTTATGAGGGCCGGGGGTGAGCAGTACTTC. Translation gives CSALMRAGGEQYF.